The present entry profiles one T cell receptor beta chain with its context. Its specificity is not known. The sample belongs to a study of T-cell memory formation after mild COVID-19. Overall study context: The two donors had largely donor-specific TCR clusters.

Germline CDR1 ENHRY, CDR2 SYGVKD. CDR3 length: 17 amino acids. Losses at the gene ends were 4 bases for V and 6 bases for J; bases not matched to a gene: 12. Study findings and constraints: Contracting CD4+ clones lay largely in CM and EM, with CD8+ ones residing in EMRA.

Via MiXCR, TCRdb re-called the 5' RACE reads, giving one row per CDR3 protein. The sample lists 530,000 or so distinct CDR3 sequences; 15% to 20% were seen once. What was sequenced was PBMCs or a T cell subset sorted from them (not recorded which). J is TRBJ1-2 and V is TRBV10-3; 12 bases map to TRBD1. This receptor was obtained from an adult woman who had mild COVID-19 (a few samples of this study predate the infection). Cell type and time point are not known. The CDR3 DNA is TGTGCCATCAGTGTAAGGGCCCCGGGACAGGGGGCTCATGGCTACACCTTC. It codes for CAISVRAPGQGAHGYTF.